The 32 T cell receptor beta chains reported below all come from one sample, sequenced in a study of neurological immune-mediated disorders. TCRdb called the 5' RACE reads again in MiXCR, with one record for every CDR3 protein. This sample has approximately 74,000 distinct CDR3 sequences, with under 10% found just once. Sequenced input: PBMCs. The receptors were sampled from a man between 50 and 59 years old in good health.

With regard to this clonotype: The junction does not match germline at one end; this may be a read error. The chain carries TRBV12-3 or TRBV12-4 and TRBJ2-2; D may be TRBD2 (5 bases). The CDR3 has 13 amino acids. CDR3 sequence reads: CAGSFGVTGEMFF. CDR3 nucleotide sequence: TGTGCCGGCAGTTTCGGGGTAACCGGGGAGATGTTTTTT.

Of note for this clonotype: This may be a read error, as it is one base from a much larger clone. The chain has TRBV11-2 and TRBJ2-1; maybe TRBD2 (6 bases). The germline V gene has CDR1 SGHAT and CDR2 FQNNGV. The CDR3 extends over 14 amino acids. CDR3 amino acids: CAISSLGSYNEQFF. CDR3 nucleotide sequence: TGTGCCATCAGCTCCCTCGGGAGCTACAATGAGCAGTTCTTC.

CDR3 amino acids: CASSRQGTNTEAFF. DNA of the CDR3: TGTGCCAGTAGCCGACAGGGGACGAACACTGAAGCTTTCTTT. The V and J genes are TRBV19 and TRBJ1-1; the match to TRBD1 covers 8 bases. The CDR3 has 14 residues. CDR1 LNHDA and CDR2 SQIVND come from the germline V gene (reference sequence). J was trimmed by 1 base and V by 6 bases; bases with no gene match: 4.

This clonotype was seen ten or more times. In nucleotides, the CDR3 is TGTGCCAGCAGCTTACCCCCCCCCAGGGAAGAGACCCAGTACTTC. This gives the protein CASSLPPPREETQYF. The chain uses TRBV7-8 and TRBJ2-5; maybe TRBD1 (5 bases). This CDR3 contains 15 residues. Germline values: CDR1 SGHVS, CDR2 FQNEAQ. V lost 2 bases, J lost 3 bases, and 13 bases lay in between. The complete variable domain, with remaining parts taken from reference TRBV7-8 and TRBJ2-5, reads GAGVSQSPRYKVAKRGQDVALRCDPISGHVSLFWYQQALGQGPEFLTYFQNEAQLDKSGLPSDRFFAERPEGSVSTLKIQRTQQEDSAVYLCASSLPPPREETQYFGPGTRLLVL.

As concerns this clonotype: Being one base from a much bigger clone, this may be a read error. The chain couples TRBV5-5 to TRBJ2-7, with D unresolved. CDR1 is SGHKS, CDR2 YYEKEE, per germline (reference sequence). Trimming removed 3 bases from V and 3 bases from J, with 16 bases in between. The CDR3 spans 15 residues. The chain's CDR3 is CASSSAVSDHYEQYF. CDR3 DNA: TGTGCCAGCAGCTCTGCCGTTTCAGACCACTACGAGCAGTACTTC.

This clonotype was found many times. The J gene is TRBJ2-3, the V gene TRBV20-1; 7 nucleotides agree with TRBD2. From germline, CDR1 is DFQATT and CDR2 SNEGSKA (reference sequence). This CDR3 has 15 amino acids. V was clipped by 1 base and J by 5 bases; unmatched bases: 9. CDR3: CSARVGGVYRDTQYF. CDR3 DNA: TGCAGTGCTAGAGTGGGGGGGGTGTACAGAGATACGCAGTATTTT.

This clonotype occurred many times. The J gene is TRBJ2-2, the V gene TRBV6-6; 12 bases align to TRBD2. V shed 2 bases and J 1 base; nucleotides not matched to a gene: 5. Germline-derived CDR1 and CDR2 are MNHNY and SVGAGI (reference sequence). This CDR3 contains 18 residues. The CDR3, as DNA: TGTGCCAGCAGTTACGCGGCTAGCGGGAGGGGGAACACCGGGGAGCTGTTTTTT. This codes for CASSYAASGRGNTGELFF.

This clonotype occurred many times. CDR3 nucleotide sequence: TGTGCCAGCAGCCCCCGACTAGAAGGTGAGCAGTTCTTC. Translated, it gives CASSPRLEGEQFF. The rearrangement joins TRBV9 to TRBJ2-1, with D perhaps TRBD2 (6 bases). V gave up 4 bases and J gave up 9 bases, with 14 bases separating them. Germline loops: CDR1 SGDLS, CDR2 YYNGEE. The length of the CDR3 is 13 residues.

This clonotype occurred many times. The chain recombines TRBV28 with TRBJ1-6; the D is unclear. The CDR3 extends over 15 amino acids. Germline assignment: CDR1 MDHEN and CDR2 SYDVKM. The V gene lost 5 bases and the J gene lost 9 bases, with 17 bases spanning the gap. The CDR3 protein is CASSLDPPRGSPLHF. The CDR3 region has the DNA TGTGCCAGCAGTCTGGACCCGCCGCGGGGTTCACCCCTCCACTTT.

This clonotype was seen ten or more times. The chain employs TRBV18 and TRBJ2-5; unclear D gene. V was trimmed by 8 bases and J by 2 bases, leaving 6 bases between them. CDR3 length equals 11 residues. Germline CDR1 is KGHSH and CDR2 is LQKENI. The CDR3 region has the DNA TGTGCCAGCAGTCCACAAGAGACCCAGTACTTC. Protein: CASSPQETQYF.

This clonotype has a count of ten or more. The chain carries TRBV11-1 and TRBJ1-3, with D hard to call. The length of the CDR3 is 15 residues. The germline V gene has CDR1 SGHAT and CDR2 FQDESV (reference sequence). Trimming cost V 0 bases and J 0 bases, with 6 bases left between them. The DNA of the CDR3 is TGTGCCAGCAGCTTAGCGCCAACCTCTGGAAACACCATATATTTT. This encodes CASSLAPTSGNTIYF.

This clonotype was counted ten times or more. The CDR3 is CAISESGGTGLYEQYF. The DNA for the CDR3 is TGTGCCATCAGTGAGTCTGGGGGGACAGGGCTCTACGAGCAGTACTTC. V and J are TRBV10-3 and TRBJ2-7, with 9 nucleotides matching TRBD1. The length of the CDR3 is 16 residues. The germline V gene encodes CDR1 ENHRY and CDR2 SYGVKD. After removal of 0 bases from V and 3 bases from J, the junction contained 6 bases not matched to a gene.

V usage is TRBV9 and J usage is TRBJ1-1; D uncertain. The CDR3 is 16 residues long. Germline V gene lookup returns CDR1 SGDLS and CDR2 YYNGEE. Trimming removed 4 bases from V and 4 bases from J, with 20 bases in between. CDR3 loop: CASSTSTGVPGTEAFF. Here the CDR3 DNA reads TGTGCCAGCAGCACCAGCACCGGGGTCCCGGGCACTGAAGCTTTCTTT.

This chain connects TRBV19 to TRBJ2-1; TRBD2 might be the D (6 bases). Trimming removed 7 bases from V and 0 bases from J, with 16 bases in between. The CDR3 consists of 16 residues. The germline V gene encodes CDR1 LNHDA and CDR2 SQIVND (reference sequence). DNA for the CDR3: TGTGCCAGTAACCCTGTTGGGGGACTCTCCTACAATGAGCAGTTCTTC. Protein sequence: CASNPVGGLSYNEQFF.

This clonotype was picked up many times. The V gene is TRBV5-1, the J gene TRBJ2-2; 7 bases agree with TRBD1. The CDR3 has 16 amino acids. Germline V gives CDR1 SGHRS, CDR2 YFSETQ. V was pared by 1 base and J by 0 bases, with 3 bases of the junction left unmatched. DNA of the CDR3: TGCGCCAGCAGCTTGACCGGGACAGCGAACACCGGGGAGCTGTTTTTT. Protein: CASSLTGTANTGELFF.

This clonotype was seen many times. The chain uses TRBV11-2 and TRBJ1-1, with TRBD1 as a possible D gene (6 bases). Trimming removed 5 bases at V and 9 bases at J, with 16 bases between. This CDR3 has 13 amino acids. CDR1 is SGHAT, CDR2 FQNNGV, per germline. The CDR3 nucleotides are TGTGCCAGCAGCCAACAGGGAAGATTAAAAGCTTTCTTT. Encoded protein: CASSQQGRLKAFF.

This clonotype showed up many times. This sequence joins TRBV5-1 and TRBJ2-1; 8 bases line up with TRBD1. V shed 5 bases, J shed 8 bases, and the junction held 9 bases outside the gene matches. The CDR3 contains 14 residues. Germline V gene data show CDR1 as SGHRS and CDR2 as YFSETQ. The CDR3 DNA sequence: TGCGCCAGCAGGGGGCAGGGGGCTTCCTATGAGCAGTTCTTC. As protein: CASRGQGASYEQFF.

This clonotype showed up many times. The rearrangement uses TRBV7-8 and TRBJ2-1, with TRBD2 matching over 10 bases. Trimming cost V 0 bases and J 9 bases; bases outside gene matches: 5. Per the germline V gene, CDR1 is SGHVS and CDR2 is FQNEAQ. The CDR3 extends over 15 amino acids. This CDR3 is CASSLAASGSLEQFF. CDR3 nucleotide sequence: TGTGCCAGCAGCTTAGCGGCTAGCGGGAGCCTTGAGCAGTTCTTC.

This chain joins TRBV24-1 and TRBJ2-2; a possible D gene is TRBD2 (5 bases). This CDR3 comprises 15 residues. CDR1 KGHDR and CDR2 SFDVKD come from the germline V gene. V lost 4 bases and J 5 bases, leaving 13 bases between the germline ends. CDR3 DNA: TGTGCCACCAGTGACCCTAGGACGGGAACCGGGGAGCTGTTTTTT. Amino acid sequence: CATSDPRTGTGELFF.

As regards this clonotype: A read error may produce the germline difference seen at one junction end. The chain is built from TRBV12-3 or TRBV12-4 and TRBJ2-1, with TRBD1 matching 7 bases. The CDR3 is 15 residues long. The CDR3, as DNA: TGTGCCGGCAGCCCTTCCGGGACAGAAAACAATGAGCAGTTCTTC. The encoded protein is CAGSPSGTENNEQFF.

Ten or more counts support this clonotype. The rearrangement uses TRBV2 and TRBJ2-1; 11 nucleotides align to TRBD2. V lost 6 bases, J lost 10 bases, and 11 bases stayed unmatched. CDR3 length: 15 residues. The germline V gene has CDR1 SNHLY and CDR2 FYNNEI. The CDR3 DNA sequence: TGTGCCAGCAGGATGGGACTAGCGGAGAAGCCAGAGCAGTTCTTC. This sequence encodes CASRMGLAEKPEQFF.

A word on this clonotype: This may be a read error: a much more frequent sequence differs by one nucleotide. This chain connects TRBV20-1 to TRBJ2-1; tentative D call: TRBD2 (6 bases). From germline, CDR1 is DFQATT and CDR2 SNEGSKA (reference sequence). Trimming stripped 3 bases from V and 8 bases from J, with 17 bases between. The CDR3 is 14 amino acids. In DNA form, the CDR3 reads TGCAGTGCTAGCCTGGCTAGCGACCTCGATGAGCAGTTCTTC. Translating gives CSASLASDLDEQFF.

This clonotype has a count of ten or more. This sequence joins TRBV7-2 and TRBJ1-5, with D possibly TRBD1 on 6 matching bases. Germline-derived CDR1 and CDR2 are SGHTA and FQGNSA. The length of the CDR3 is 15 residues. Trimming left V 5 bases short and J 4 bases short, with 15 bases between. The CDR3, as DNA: TGTGCCAGCAGCCTTAACACAGGGAAGAATCAGCCCCAGCATTTT. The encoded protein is CASSLNTGKNQPQHF.

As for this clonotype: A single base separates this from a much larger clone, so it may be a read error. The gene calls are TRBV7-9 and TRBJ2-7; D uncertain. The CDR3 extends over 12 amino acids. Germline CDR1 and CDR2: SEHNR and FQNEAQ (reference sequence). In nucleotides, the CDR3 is TGTGCCGGCAGCTCGGAAAGCTACGAGCAGTACTTC. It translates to CAGSSESYEQYF.

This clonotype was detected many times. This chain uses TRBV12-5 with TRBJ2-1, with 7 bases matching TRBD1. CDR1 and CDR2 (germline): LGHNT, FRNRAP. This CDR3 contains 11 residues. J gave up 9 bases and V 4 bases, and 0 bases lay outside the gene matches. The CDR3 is CASGYRGEQFF. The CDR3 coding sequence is TGTGCTAGTGGTTACAGGGGTGAGCAGTTCTTC.

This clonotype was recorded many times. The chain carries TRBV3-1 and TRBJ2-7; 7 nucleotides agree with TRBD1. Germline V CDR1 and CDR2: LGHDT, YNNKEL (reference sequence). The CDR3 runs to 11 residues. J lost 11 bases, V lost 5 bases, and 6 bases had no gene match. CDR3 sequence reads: CASSGNRGKYF. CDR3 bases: TGTGCCAGCAGCGGAAACAGGGGAAAGTACTTC.

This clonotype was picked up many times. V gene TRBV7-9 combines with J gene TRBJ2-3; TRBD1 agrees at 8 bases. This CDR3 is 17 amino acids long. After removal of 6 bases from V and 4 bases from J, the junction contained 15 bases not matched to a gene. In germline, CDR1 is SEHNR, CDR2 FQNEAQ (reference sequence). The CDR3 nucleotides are TGTGCCAGCAGGCCTGCATGGCCGGACAGGGACGCAGATACGCAGTATTTT. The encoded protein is CASRPAWPDRDADTQYF.

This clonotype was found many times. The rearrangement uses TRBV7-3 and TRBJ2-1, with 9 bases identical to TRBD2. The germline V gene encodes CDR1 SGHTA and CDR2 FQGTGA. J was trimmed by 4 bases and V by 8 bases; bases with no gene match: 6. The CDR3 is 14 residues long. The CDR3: CASSRLADYNEQFF. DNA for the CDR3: TGTGCCAGCTCCAGACTAGCGGATTACAATGAGCAGTTCTTC.

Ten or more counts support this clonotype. CDR3 DNA: TGTGCCAGCAGCTTAATTTGGGACAATGAGCAGTTCTTC. It encodes CASSLIWDNEQFF. The chain is built from TRBV7-9 and TRBJ2-1; no clear D gene. V gave up 2 bases and J gave up 5 bases, with 7 bases separating them. CDR1 is SEHNR and CDR2 is FQNEAQ in the germline V gene (reference sequence). CDR3 length: 13 residues.

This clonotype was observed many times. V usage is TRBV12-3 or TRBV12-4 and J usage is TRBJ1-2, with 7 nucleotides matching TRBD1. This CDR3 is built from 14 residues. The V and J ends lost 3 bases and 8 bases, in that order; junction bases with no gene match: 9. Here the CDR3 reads CASSLGQGEEGYTF. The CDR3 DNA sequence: TGTGCCAGCAGTTTGGGGCAGGGGGAGGAAGGCTACACCTTC.

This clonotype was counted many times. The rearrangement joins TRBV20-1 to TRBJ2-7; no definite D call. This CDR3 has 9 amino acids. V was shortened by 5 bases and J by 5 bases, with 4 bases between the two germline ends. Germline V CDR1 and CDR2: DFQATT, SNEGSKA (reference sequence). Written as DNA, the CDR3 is TGCAGTGCTGGCAACGAGCAGTACTTC. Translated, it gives CSAGNEQYF.

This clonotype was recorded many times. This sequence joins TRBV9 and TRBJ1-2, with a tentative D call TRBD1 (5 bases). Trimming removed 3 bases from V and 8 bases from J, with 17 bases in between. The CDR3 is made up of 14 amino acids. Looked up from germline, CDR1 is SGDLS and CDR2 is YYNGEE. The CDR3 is CASSAQGTMEGYTF. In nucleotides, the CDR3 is TGTGCCAGCAGCGCCCAGGGTACCATGGAGGGCTACACCTTC. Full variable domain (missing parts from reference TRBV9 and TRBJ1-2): DSGVTQTPKHLITATGQRVTLRCSPRSGDLSVYWYQQSLDQGLQFLIQYYNGEERAKGNILERFSAQQFPDLHSELNLSSLELGDSALYFCASSAQGTMEGYTFGSGTRLTVV.